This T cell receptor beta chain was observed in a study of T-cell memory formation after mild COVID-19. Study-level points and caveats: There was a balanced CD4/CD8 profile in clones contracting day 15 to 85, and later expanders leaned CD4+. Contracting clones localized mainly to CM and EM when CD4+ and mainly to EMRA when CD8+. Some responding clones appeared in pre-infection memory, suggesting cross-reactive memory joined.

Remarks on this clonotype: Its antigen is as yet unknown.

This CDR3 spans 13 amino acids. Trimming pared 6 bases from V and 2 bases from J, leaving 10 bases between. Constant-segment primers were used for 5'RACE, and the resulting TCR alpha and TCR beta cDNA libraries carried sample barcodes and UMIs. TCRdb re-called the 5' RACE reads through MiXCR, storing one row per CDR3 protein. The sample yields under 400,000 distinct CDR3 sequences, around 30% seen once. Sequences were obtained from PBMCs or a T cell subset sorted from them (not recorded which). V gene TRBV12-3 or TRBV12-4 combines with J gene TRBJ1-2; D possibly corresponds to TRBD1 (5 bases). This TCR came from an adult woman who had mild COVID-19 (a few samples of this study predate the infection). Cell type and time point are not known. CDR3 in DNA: TGTGCCAGCAGCCAGGGCAGGAACTATGGCTACACCTTC. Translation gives CASSQGRNYGYTF.